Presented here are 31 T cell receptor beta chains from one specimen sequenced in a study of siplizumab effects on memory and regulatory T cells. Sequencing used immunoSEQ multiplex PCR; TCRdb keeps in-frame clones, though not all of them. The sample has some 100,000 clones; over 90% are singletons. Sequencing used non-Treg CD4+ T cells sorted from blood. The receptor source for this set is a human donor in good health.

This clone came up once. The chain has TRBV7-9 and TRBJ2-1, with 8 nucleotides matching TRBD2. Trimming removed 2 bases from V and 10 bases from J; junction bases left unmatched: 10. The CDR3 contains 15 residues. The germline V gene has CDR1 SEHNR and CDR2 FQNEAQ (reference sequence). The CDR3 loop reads CASSLRASGSEEQFF. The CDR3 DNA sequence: TGTGCCAGCAGCTTAAGGGCTAGCGGGTCCGAGGAGCAGTTCTTC.

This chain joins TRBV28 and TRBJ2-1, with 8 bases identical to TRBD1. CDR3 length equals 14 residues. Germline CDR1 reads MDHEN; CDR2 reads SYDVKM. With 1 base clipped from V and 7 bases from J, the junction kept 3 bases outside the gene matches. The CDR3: CASSLSGGKNEQFF. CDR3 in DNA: TGTGCCAGCAGTTTATCAGGGGGCAAGAATGAGCAGTTCTTC.

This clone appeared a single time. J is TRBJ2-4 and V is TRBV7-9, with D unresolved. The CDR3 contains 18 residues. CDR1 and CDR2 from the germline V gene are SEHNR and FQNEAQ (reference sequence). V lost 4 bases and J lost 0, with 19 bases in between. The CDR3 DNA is TGTGCCAGCAGCTCCCCAGTAGGCGCTTCTCTAGCCAAAAACATTCAGTACTTC. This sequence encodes CASSSPVGASLAKNIQYF. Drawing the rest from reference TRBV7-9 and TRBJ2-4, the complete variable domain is DTGVSQNPRHKITKRGQNVTFRCDPISEHNRLYWYRQTLGQGPEFLTYFQNEAQLEKSRLLSDRFSAERPKGSFSTLEIQRTEQGDSAMYLCASSSPVGASLAKNIQYFGAGTRLSVL.

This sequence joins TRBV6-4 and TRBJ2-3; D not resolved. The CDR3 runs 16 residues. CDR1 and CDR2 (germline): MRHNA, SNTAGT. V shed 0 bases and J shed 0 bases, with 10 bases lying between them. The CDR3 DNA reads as TGTGCCAGCAGTGACTCGACGGTGACTAGCACAGATACGCAGTATTTT. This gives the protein CASSDSTVTSTDTQYF.

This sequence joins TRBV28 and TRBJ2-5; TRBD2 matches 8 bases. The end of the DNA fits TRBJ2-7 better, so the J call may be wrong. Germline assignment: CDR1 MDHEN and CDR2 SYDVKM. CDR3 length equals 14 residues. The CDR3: CASRGGGRNYEQYF. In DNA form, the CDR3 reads TGTGCCAGTCGTGGGGGCGGGAGGAACTACGAGCAGTACTTC.

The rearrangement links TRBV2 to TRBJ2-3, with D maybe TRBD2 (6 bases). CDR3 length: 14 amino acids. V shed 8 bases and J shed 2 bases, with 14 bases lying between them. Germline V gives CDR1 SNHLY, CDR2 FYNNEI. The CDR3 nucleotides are TGTGCCAGCCGTCGGGGGACCCCCACAGATACGCAGTATTTT. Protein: CASRRGTPTDTQYF.

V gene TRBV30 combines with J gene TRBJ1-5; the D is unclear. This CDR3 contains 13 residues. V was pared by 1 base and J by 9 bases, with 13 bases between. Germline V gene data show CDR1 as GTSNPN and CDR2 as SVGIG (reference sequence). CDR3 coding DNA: TGTGCCTGGAGTGGGAATGTGGGGATGCCCCAGCATTTT. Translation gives CAWSGNVGMPQHF.

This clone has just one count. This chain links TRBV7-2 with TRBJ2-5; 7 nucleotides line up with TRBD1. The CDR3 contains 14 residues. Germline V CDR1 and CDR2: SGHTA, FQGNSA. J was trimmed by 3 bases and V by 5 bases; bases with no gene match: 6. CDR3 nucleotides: TGTGCCAGCAGCCACAGGGGAAATAAAGAGACCCAGTACTTC. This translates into CASSHRGNKETQYF.

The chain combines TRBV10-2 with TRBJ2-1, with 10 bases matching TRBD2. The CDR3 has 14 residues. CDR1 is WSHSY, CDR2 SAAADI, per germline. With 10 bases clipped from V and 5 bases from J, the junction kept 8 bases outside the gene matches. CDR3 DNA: TGCGCCACCCTGATAGCGGGAGGACACAATGAGCAGTTCTTC. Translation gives CATLIAGGHNEQFF.

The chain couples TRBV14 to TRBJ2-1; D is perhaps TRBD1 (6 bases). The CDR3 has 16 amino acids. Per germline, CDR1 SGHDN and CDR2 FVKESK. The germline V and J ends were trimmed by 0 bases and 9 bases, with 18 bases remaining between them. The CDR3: CASSQEARGGSLEQFF. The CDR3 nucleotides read TGTGCCAGCAGCCAAGAGGCCAGAGGGGGTTCGCTTGAGCAGTTCTTC.

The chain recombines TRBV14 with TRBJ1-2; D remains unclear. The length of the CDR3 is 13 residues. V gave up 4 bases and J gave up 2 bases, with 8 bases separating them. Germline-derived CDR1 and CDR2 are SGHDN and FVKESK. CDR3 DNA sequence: TGTGCCAGCAGCCCATTCCGCAACTATGGCTACACCTTC. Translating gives CASSPFRNYGYTF. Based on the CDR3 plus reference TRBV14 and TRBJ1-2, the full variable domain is EAGVTQFPSHSVIEKGQTVTLRCDPISGHDNLYWYRRVMGKEIKFLLHFVKESKQDESGMPNNRFLAERTGGTYSTLKVQPAELEDSGVYFCASSPFRNYGYTFGSGTRLTVV.

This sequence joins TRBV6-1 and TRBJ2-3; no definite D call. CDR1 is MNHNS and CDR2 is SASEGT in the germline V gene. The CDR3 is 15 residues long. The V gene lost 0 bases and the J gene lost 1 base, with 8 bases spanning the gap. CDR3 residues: CASSEAVGRTDTQYF. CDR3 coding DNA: TGTGCCAGCAGTGAAGCGGTAGGTCGCACAGATACGCAGTATTTT.

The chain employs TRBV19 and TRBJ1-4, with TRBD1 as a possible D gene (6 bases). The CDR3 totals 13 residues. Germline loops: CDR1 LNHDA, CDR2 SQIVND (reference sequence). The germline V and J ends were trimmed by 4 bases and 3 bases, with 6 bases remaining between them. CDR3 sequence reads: CASSRQANEKLFF. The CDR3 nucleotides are TGTGCCAGTAGTAGACAGGCTAATGAAAAACTGTTTTTT.

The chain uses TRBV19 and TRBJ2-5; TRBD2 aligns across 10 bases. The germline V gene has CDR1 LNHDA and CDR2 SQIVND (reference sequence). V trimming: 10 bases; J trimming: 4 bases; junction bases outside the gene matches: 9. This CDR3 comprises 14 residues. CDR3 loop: CATRLAGGRETQYF. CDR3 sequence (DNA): TGTGCCACACGACTAGCGGGTGGGAGAGAGACCCAGTACTTC.

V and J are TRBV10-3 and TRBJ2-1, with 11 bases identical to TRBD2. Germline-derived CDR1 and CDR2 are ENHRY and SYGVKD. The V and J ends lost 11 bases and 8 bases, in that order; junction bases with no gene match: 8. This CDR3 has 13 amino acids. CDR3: CAAQGLAEDEQFF. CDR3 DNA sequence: TGTGCCGCGCAGGGACTAGCGGAGGATGAGCAGTTCTTC.

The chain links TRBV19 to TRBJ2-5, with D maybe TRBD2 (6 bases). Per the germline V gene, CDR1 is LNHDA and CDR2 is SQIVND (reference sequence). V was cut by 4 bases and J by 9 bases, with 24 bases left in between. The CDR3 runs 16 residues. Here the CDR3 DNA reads TGTGCCAGTAGTAACCCCCTGGGACGCGCTTCGGGGGCCCAGTACTTC. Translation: CASSNPLGRASGAQYF.

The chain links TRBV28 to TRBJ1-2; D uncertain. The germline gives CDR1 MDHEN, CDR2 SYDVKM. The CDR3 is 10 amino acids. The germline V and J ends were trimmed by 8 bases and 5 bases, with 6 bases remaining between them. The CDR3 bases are TGTGCCAGCGGTATATATGGCTACACCTTC. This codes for CASGIYGYTF.

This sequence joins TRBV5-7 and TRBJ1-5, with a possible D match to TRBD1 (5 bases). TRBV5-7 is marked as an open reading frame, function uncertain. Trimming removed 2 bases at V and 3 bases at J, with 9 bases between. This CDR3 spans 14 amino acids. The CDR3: CASSFFRANQPQHF. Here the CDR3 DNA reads TGTGCCAGCAGCTTTTTCAGGGCCAATCAGCCCCAGCATTTT.

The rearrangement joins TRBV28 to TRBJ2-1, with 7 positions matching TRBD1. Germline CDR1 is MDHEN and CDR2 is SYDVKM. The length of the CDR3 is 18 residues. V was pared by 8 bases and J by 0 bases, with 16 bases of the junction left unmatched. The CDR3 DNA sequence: TGTGCCAGCGGGATAGGGGGCTCCCCCTTGAGCTCCTACAATGAGCAGTTCTTC. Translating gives CASGIGGSPLSSYNEQFF.

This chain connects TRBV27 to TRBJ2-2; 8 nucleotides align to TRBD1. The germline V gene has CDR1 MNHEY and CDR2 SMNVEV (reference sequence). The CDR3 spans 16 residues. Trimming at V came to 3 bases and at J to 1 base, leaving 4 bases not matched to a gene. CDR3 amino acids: CASSFYGTGNTGELFF. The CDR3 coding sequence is TGTGCCAGCAGTTTCTACGGGACAGGGAACACCGGGGAGCTGTTTTTT.

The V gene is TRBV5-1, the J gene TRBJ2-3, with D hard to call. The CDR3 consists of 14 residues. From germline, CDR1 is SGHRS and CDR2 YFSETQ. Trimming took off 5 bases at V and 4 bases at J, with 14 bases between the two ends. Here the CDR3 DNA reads TGCGCCAGCAGATTATCACCATCAGCAGATACGCAGTATTTT. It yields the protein CASRLSPSADTQYF.

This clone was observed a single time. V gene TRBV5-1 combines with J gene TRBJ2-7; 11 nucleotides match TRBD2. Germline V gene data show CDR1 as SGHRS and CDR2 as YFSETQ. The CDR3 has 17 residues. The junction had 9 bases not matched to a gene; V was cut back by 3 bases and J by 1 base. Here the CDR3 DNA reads TGCGCCAGCAGCTGGGACGGGACTAGCGGAACTTCCTACGAGCAGTACTTC. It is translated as CASSWDGTSGTSYEQYF.

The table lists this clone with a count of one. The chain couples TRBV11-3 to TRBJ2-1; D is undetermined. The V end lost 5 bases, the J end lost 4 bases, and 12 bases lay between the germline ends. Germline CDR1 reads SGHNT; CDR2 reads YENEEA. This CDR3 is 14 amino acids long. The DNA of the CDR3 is TGTGCCAGCAGCCAGAGTACCTCGTACAATGAGCAGTTCTTC. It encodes CASSQSTSYNEQFF.

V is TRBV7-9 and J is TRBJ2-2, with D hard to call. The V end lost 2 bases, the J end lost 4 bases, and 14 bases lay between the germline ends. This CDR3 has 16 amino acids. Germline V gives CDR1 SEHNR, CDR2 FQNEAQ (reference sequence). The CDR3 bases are TGTGCCAGCAGCTTACAAAGGTCCTCGACCACCGGGGAGCTGTTTTTT. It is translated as CASSLQRSSTTGELFF.

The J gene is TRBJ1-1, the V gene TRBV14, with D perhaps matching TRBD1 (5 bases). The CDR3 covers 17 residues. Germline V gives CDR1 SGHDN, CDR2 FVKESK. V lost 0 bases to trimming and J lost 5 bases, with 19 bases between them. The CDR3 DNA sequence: TGTGCCAGCAGCCAAGATCCGACAGATGTAGGAGAAACTGAAGCTTTCTTT. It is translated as CASSQDPTDVGETEAFF.

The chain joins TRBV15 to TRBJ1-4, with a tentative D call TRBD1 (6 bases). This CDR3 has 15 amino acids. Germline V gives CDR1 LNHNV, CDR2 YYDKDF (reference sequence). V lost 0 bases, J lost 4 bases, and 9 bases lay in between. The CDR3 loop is CATSRDIQGNEKLFF. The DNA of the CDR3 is TGTGCCACCAGCAGAGATATACAGGGTAATGAAAAACTGTTTTTT.

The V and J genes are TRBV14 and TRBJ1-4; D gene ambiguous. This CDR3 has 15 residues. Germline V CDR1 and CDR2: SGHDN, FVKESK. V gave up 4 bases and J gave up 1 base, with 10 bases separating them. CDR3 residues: CASSLNSRTNEKLFF. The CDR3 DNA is TGTGCCAGCAGCCTGAACAGCAGAACTAATGAAAAACTGTTTTTT.

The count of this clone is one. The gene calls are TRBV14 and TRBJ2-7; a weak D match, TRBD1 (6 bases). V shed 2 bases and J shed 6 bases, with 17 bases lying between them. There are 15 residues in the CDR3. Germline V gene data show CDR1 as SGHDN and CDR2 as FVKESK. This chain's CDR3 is CASSQNRDLRGEQYF. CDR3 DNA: TGTGCCAGCAGCCAAAACAGGGACCTCCGGGGCGAGCAGTACTTC.

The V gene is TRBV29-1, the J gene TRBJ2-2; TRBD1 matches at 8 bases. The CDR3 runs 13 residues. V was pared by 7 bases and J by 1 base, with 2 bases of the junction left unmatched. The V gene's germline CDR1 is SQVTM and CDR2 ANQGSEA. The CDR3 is CSGGTGNTGELFF. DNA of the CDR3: TGCAGCGGGGGGACAGGGAACACCGGGGAGCTGTTTTTT.

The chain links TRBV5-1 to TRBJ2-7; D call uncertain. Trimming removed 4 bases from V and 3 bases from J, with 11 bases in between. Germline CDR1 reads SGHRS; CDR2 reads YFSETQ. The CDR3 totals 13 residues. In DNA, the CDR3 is TGCGCCAGCAGCCCGGATGGTGACTACGAGCAGTACTTC. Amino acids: CASSPDGDYEQYF.

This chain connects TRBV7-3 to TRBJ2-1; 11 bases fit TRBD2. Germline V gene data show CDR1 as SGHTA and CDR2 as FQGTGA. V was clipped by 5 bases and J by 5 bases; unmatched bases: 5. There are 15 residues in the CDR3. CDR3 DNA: TGTGCCAGCAGCGTCACTAGCGGGAGCCACAATGAGCAGTTCTTC. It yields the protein CASSVTSGSHNEQFF.